The present TCR beta chain was sequenced within a study of cytomegalovirus exposure and HLA in healthy donors. Study information: Earlier sequencing of some 180 million T cells yielded approximately 100 million unique TCR beta sequences. In an early release, HLA-typed donors contributed 75 million to 85 million unique TCR sequences.

Primers: 60 Vbeta forward and 13 Jbeta reverse. TCRdb keeps only in-frame clones here, not all; method: immunoSEQ multiplex PCR. The sample has around 190,000 clones, around 77% seen once. V shed 6 bases, J shed 6 bases, and the junction held 7 bases outside the gene matches. This CDR3 is built from 13 residues. Germline CDR1 reads SEHNR; CDR2 reads FQNEAQ (reference sequence). Material: PBMCs. V is TRBV7-9 and J is TRBJ1-1, with 7 nucleotides matching TRBD1. This TCR was sampled from a woman aged 30 to 39 in good health and CMV-seronegative. The CDR3 here is CASRKDRDAEAFF. CDR3 coding DNA: TGTGCCAGCAGAAAAGACAGGGACGCTGAAGCTTTCTTT.